What follows are 5 T cell receptor beta chains derived from one specimen sequenced in a study of Graves' ophthalmopathy and Graves' hyperthyroidism. TCR beta CDR3 regions were amplified from RNA transcripts. An initial RT-PCR round employing HTBI primers preceded a second-round multiplex PCR. One entry per CDR3 protein, called by TCRdb with MiXCR from the multiplex PCR reads. In the table there are over a million distinct CDR3 sequences, 35% to 40% of which are singletons. The sequencing sample was made of peripheral blood or thyroid tissue (not recorded which). The receptors here all came from an adult man with Graves' hyperthyroidism.

This clonotype has a handful of counts. This sequence joins TRBV6-2 or TRBV6-3 and TRBJ1-5; TRBD1 agrees at 7 bases. Per germline, CDR1 MNHEY and CDR2 SVGEGT. With 7 bases clipped from V and 7 bases from J, the junction kept 4 bases outside the gene matches. The CDR3 spans 12 residues. The CDR3 protein is CASTKGAQPQHF. The DNA of the CDR3 is TGTGCCAGCACAAAGGGGGCCCAGCCCCAGCATTTT.

A single count supports this clonotype. Since a much larger clone is just one base distant, this may be a read error. The V gene is TRBV7-9, the J gene TRBJ2-7, with D perhaps TRBD1 (6 bases). This CDR3 is 12 amino acids long. CDR1 and CDR2 (germline): SEHNR, FQNEAQ (reference sequence). V was trimmed by 7 bases and J by 3 bases, leaving 10 bases between them. The CDR3 loop is CASNRDNYEQYF. The DNA for the CDR3 is TGTGCCAGCAACCGGGACAACTACGAGCAGTACTTC.

This clonotype was seen repeatedly, ten times or more. The V and J genes are TRBV24-1 and TRBJ2-5; D might be TRBD1 or TRBD2, each matching 5 bases. Germline V gene data show CDR1 as KGHDR and CDR2 as SFDVKD. This CDR3 is built from 13 residues. The V and J ends lost 9 bases and 5 bases respectively, with 15 bases between them. The CDR3 spells CATGTGIPETQYF. CDR3 DNA sequence: TGTGCCACCGGGACGGGGATACCGGAGACCCAGTACTTC.

This clonotype was counted at least ten times. The V call is TRBV25-1, the J call TRBJ2-3; TRBD2 might be the D (6 bases). Trimming took 4 bases from V and 5 from J, leaving 19 bases between them. CDR1 and CDR2 (germline): MGHDK, SYGVNS. The CDR3 totals 16 residues. Here the CDR3 DNA reads TGTGCCAGCAGTGGAAGACTAGGAGTTGAGTTAGATACGCAGTATTTT. Protein sequence: CASSGRLGVELDTQYF.

This clonotype was recorded many times. The chain combines TRBV29-1 with TRBJ1-6; tentative D call: TRBD1 (6 bases). This CDR3 has 13 residues. CDR1 and CDR2 from the germline V gene are SQVTM and ANQGSEA. Deletions cut 2 bases from V and 9 bases from J, with 11 bases between. The CDR3 here is CSVETGLGSPLHF. In nucleotides, the CDR3 is TGCAGCGTTGAAACAGGGCTAGGTTCACCCCTCCACTTT.